Following are 25 T cell receptor beta chains from one sample sequenced in a study of T cell responses to AZD1222 COVID-19 vaccine. Here immunoSEQ multiplex PCR was the method, and the copy in TCRdb shows in-frame clones only, minus some. The data contain 100,000 to 140,000 clones, 92% of them seen just once; the ten biggest clones take up 7.5% to 9.5%. The starting material was peripheral blood, obtained 28 days after the second AZD1222 dose. Receptors were obtained from an adult who received the AZD1222 COVID-19 vaccine.

The genes are TRBV3-1 (or the pseudogene TRBV3-2) and TRBJ2-2; possibly TRBD1 for D (6 bases). Germline CDR1 reads LGHDT; CDR2 reads YNNKEL (reference sequence). Between the trimmed V and J ends, which lost 6 bases and 5 bases, there was a span of 16 bases. The CDR3 is made up of 15 amino acids. The CDR3 reads CASSRIPGDTGELFF. The DNA of the CDR3 is TGTGCCAGCAGTCGTATTCCAGGGGATACCGGGGAGCTGTTTTTT.

CDR3 bases: TGTGCCTGGAGCGCTTTCTACGAGCAGTACTTC. Protein: CAWSAFYEQYF. The chain recombines TRBV30 with TRBJ2-7; D is unresolved. The CDR3 has 11 amino acids. The ends were cut back, 3 bases at V and 3 bases at J, with 6 bases in the middle. Germline lookup yields CDR1 GTSNPN and CDR2 SVGIG (reference sequence).

This clone was seen just once. This chain connects TRBV30 to TRBJ1-1; possibly TRBD1 for D (5 bases). The germline V gene encodes CDR1 GTSNPN and CDR2 SVGIG (reference sequence). The CDR3 sequence is 13 residues long. V was cut by 2 bases and J by 4 bases, with 11 bases left in between. The DNA of the CDR3 is TGTGCCTGGAGTCGACAGTTGAGCACTGAAGCTTTCTTT. Protein sequence: CAWSRQLSTEAFF.

The V gene is TRBV5-6, the J gene TRBJ2-7, with TRBD1 matching 9 bases. Germline CDR1 is SGHDT and CDR2 is YYEEEE. Trimming at V came to 2 bases and at J to 3 bases, leaving 9 bases not matched to a gene. The CDR3 length is 16 residues. In DNA form, the CDR3 reads TGTGCCAGCAGCTTTCGGGGGACAGGGCAGATCTACGAGCAGTACTTC. It translates to CASSFRGTGQIYEQYF.

This clone occurred once. The genes are TRBV5-4 and TRBJ2-1; D gene ambiguous. Germline assignment: CDR1 SGHNT and CDR2 YYREEE (reference sequence). The V gene lost 1 base and the J gene lost 0 bases, with 11 bases spanning the gap. This CDR3 comprises 16 residues. This CDR3 is CASSLIGSSSYNEQFF. CDR3 bases: TGTGCCAGCAGCTTGATTGGCAGCAGCTCCTACAATGAGCAGTTCTTC.

The chain combines TRBV11-2 with TRBJ2-7, with D unresolved. The V gene's germline CDR1 is SGHAT and CDR2 FQNNGV. The V end was cut by 5 bases, the J end by 2 bases, with 13 bases between. This CDR3 is 14 amino acids long. Written as DNA, the CDR3 is TGTGCCAGCAGCCCCCTCGGACCCGCCTACGAGCAGTACTTC. Its protein is CASSPLGPAYEQYF.

The chain recombines TRBV2 with TRBJ1-1; D is possibly TRBD1 (6 bases). This CDR3 comprises 15 residues. The V end was cut by 5 bases, the J end by 4 bases, with 17 bases between. Germline V lookup: CDR1 SNHLY, CDR2 FYNNEI. The CDR3 nucleotides are TGTGCCAGCAGTAAAAGCAGGGGAGAGCTCACTGAAGCTTTCTTT. Its protein product is CASSKSRGELTEAFF. The whole variable domain, filled in from reference TRBV2 and TRBJ1-1, reads EPEVTQTPSHQVTQMGQEVILRCVPISNHLYFYWYRQILGQKVEFLVSFYNNEISEKSEIFDDQFSVERPDGSNFTLKIRSTKLEDSAMYFCASSKSRGELTEAFFGQGTRLTVV.

The chain employs TRBV28 and TRBJ2-1, with D perhaps matching TRBD2 (5 bases). Trimming stripped 4 bases from V and 0 bases from J, with 10 bases between. The CDR3 runs to 15 residues. Germline V gene sequence: CDR1 MDHEN, CDR2 SYDVKM. The CDR3 region is CASSSSGYSYNEQFF. CDR3 nucleotide sequence: TGTGCCAGCAGTTCGAGCGGTTACTCCTACAATGAGCAGTTCTTC.

The chain joins TRBV28 to TRBJ1-2; 8 nucleotides agree with TRBD1. V lost 5 bases, J lost 6 bases, and 14 bases stayed unmatched. CDR1 MDHEN and CDR2 SYDVKM come from the germline V gene. This CDR3 is built from 16 residues. The CDR3 spells CASSLRGRVRVDGYTF. CDR3 DNA: TGTGCCAGCAGTCTCAGGGGGCGAGTCAGAGTTGATGGCTACACCTTC.

The chain joins TRBV19 to TRBJ2-2, with D unresolved. CDR1 and CDR2 (germline): LNHDA, SQIVND (reference sequence). V dropped 4 bases and J dropped 4 bases, with 10 bases sitting between them. There are 14 residues in the CDR3. CDR3 amino acids: CASSNQVGTGELFF. CDR3 bases: TGTGCCAGTAGTAATCAAGTTGGCACCGGGGAGCTGTTTTTT.

This sequence joins TRBV7-6 and TRBJ1-6; 9 positions agree with TRBD1. After removal of 1 base from V and 7 bases from J, the junction contained 8 bases not matched to a gene. Germline lookup yields CDR1 SGHVS and CDR2 FNYEAQ. CDR3 length: 17 residues. The CDR3 coding sequence is TGTGCCAGCAGCTTAGGTTCGCCGGGACAGGGAAATTCACCCCTCCACTTT. Amino acid sequence: CASSLGSPGQGNSPLHF.

The J gene is TRBJ1-1, the V gene TRBV5-1, with 7 nucleotides matching TRBD1. This CDR3 has 14 amino acids. Germline loops: CDR1 SGHRS, CDR2 YFSETQ. V shed 7 bases, J shed 1 base, and the junction held 7 bases outside the gene matches. CDR3 in amino acids: CASATGTENTEAFF. The CDR3 DNA reads TGCGCCAGCGCGACCGGGACAGAGAACACTGAAGCTTTCTTT. The whole variable domain, remainder taken from reference TRBV5-1 and TRBJ1-1, is KAGVTQTPRYLIKTRGQQVTLSCSPISGHRSVSWYQQTPGQGLQFLFEYFSETQRNKGNFPGRFSGRQFSNSRSEMNVSTLELGDSALYLCASATGTENTEAFFGQGTRLTVV.

This clone has more than one count but fewer than ten. V gene TRBV27 combines with J gene TRBJ2-7, with D possibly TRBD1 on 5 matching bases. This CDR3 contains 14 residues. Trimming pared 4 bases from V and 3 bases from J, leaving 13 bases between. Germline V CDR1 and CDR2: MNHEY, SMNVEV (reference sequence). The CDR3 is CASSSRAPLYEQYF. The CDR3 DNA reads as TGTGCCAGCAGTTCCAGGGCCCCACTCTACGAGCAGTACTTC.

This clone was seen a single time. The CDR3 loop is CASSPTWSRVRYNEQFF. As DNA, the CDR3 is TGTGCCAGCAGTCCGACGTGGAGTCGGGTTAGGTACAATGAGCAGTTCTTC. V and J are TRBV6-2 or TRBV6-3 and TRBJ2-1, with D hard to call. There are 17 residues in the CDR3. Trimming pared 5 bases from V and 4 bases from J, leaving 21 bases between. Germline V gene data show CDR1 as MNHEY and CDR2 as SVGEGT.

The chain links TRBV24-1 to TRBJ1-4; 10 nucleotides agree with TRBD1. The length of the CDR3 is 14 residues. The J segment lost 8 bases and the V segment lost 6 bases, leaving 5 bases of the junction unmatched. Germline-derived CDR1 and CDR2 are KGHDR and SFDVKD. The CDR3 region is CATSPGQGREKLFF. The DNA for the CDR3 is TGTGCCACCAGTCCGGGACAGGGGCGCGAAAAACTGTTTTTT.

The J gene is TRBJ2-3, the V gene TRBV5-5; D is unresolved. V was pared by 1 base and J by 1 base, with 7 bases between. CDR1 is SGHKS, CDR2 YYEKEE, per germline (reference sequence). The CDR3 totals 14 residues. CDR3 coding DNA: TGTGCCAGCAGCTTGCGGCAGGGCACAGATACGCAGTATTTT. Its translation is CASSLRQGTDTQYF.

This chain uses TRBV5-1 with TRBJ2-3; possible D gene TRBD2, 5 bases. Trimming removed 4 bases from V and 2 bases from J, with 14 bases in between. The germline gives CDR1 SGHRS, CDR2 YFSETQ. The CDR3 spans 15 residues. CDR3 residues: CASSTTRPHTDTQYF. As DNA, the CDR3 is TGCGCCAGCAGCACCACTAGACCCCACACAGATACGCAGTATTTT.

This rearrangement joins TRBV29-1 to TRBJ2-7; the D call may be TRBD1 or TRBD2 (6 bases each). The V gene's germline CDR1 is SQVTM and CDR2 ANQGSEA. Deletions cut 4 bases from V and 3 bases from J, with 13 bases between. The CDR3 is 13 amino acids. This CDR3 reads CSVGLGGYYEQYF. DNA for the CDR3: TGCAGCGTTGGACTAGGGGGGTACTACGAGCAGTACTTC.

This clone appeared once. This chain joins TRBV7-2 and TRBJ1-1, with D perhaps matching TRBD1 (6 bases). The CDR3 consists of 14 residues. Trimming pared 9 bases from V and 4 bases from J, leaving 18 bases between. Germline CDR1 is SGHTA and CDR2 is FQGNSA. This CDR3 reads CASTVGGWGTEAFF. The CDR3 DNA sequence: TGTGCCAGTACTGTGGGGGGCTGGGGCACTGAAGCTTTCTTT.

V gene TRBV11-2 combines with J gene TRBJ2-7; D unclear. The CDR3 consists of 12 residues. V lost 5 bases to trimming and J lost 3 bases, with 8 bases between them. CDR1 is SGHAT, CDR2 FQNNGV, per germline. CDR3 sequence: CASSLPDYEQYF. The DNA of the CDR3 is TGTGCCAGCAGCCTCCCTGACTACGAGCAGTACTTC.

The J gene is TRBJ2-7, the V gene TRBV4-1; D not resolved. Germline assignment: CDR1 MGHRA and CDR2 YSYEKL. The germline V and J ends were trimmed by 0 bases and 1 base, with 7 bases remaining between them. The CDR3 sequence is 14 residues long. This CDR3 is CASSQEPGSYEQYF. The CDR3 DNA follows: TGCGCCAGCAGCCAAGAACCGGGTTCCTACGAGCAGTACTTC.

CDR3 in DNA: TGTGCCAGCAGCCAAGAATCCACCCCCGGAGAGATCTCCTACGAGCAGTACTTC. Protein: CASSQESTPGEISYEQYF. The chain is built from TRBV4-2 and TRBJ2-7; D gene ambiguous. Trimming took off 0 bases at V and 0 bases at J, with 18 bases between the two ends. The length of the CDR3 is 18 residues. Looked up from germline, CDR1 is LGHNA and CDR2 is YNFKEQ.

The CDR3 coding sequence is TGTGCCAGCAGTCTTCCCTCGAGGGGAAACACCATATATTTT. Residues: CASSLPSRGNTIYF. V usage is TRBV28 and J usage is TRBJ1-3; D remains ambiguous. V was trimmed by 5 bases and J by 4 bases, leaving 12 bases between them. CDR1 MDHEN and CDR2 SYDVKM come from the germline V gene. This CDR3 comprises 14 residues.

The chain uses TRBV27 and TRBJ1-5, with a weak D call TRBD1 (5 bases). This CDR3 contains 14 residues. CDR1 and CDR2 (germline): MNHEY, SMNVEV (reference sequence). V shed 3 bases and J shed 1 base, with 7 bases lying between them. As DNA, the CDR3 is TGTGCCAGCAGTTTGGGACTGAGCAATCAGCCCCAGCATTTT. This sequence encodes CASSLGLSNQPQHF.

The chain is built from TRBV29-1 and TRBJ2-7; 7 positions match TRBD1. The CDR3 totals 14 residues. The V gene's germline CDR1 is SQVTM and CDR2 ANQGSEA. The ends lost 7 bases at V and 4 bases at J; junction bases unmatched: 13. The CDR3 region has the DNA TGCAGCGCGGCCCCGACAGGGATATCGTACGAGCAGTACTTC. Its translation: CSAAPTGISYEQYF.